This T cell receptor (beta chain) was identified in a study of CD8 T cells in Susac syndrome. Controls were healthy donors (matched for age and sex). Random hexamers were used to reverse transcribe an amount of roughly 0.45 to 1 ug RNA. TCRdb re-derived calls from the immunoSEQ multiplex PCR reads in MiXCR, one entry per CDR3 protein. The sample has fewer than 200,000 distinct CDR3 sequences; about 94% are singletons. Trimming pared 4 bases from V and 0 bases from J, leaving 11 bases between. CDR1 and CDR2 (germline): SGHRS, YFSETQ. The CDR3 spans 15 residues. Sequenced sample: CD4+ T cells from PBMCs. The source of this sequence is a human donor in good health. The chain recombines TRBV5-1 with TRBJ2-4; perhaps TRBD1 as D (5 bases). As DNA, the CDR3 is TGCGCCAGCAGCCAAGACAGTTTAGCCAAAAACATTCAGTACTTC. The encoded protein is CASSQDSLAKNIQYF.